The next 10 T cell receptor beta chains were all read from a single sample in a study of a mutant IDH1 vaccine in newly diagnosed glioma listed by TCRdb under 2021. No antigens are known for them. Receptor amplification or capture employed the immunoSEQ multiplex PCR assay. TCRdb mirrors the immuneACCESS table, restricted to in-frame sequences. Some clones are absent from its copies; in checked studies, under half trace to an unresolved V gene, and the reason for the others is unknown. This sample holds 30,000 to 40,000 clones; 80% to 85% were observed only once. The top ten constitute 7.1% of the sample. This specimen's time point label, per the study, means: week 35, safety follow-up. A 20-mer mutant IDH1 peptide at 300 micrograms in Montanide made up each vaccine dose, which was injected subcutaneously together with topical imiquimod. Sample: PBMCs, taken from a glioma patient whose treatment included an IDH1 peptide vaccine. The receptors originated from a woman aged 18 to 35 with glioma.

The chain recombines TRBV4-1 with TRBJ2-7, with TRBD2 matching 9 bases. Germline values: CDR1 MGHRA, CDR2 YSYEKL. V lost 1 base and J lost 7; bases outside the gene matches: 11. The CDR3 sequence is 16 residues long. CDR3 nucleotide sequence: TGCGCCAGCAGCCAAGGGGCGCCTAGCGGGATCGGTGAGCAGTACTTC. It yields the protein CASSQGAPSGIGEQYF.

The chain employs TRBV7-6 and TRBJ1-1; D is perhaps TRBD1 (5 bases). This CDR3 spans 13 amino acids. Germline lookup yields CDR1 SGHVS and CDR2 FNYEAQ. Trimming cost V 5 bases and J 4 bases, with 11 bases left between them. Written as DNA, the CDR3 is TGTGCCAGCAGCGGGGGGATTTCCACTGAAGCTTTCTTT. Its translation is CASSGGISTEAFF.

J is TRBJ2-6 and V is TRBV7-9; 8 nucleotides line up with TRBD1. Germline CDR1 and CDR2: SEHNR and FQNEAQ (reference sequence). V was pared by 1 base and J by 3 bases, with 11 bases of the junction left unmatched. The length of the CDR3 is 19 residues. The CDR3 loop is CASSLVPGTGSSGANVLTF. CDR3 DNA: TGTGCCAGCAGCTTAGTGCCAGGGACAGGTTCGAGTGGGGCCAACGTCCTGACTTTC. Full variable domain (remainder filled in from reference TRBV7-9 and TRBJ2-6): DTGVSQNPRHKITKRGQNVTFRCDPISEHNRLYWYRQTLGQGPEFLTYFQNEAQLEKSRLLSDRFSAERPKGSFSTLEIQRTEQGDSAMYLCASSLVPGTGSSGANVLTFGAGSRLTVL.

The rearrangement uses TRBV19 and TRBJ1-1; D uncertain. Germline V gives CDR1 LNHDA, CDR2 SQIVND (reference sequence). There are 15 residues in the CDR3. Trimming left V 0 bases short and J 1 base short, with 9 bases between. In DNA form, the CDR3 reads TGTGCCAGTAGTATAGAGCGAACAGCGAACACTGAAGCTTTCTTT. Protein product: CASSIERTANTEAFF.

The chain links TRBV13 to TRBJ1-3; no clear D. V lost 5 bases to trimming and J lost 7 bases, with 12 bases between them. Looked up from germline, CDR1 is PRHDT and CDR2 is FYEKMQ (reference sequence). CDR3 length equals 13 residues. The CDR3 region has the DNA TGTGCCAGCAGCATCGGAGGTGTCAACACCATATATTTT. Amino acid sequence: CASSIGGVNTIYF.

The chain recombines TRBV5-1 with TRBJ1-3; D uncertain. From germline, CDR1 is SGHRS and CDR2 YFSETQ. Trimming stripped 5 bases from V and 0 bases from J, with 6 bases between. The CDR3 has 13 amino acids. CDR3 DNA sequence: TGCGCCAGCAGAATAGGCTCTGGAAACACCATATATTTT. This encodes CASRIGSGNTIYF.

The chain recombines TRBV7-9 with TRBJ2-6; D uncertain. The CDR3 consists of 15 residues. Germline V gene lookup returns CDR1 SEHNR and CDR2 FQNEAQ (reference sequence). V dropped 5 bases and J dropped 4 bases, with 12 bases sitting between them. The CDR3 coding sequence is TGTGCCAGCAGCACCGTCCCAACGGGGGCCAACGTCCTGACTTTC. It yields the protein CASSTVPTGANVLTF. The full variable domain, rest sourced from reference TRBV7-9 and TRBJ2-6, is DTGVSQNPRHKITKRGQNVTFRCDPISEHNRLYWYRQTLGQGPEFLTYFQNEAQLEKSRLLSDRFSAERPKGSFSTLEIQRTEQGDSAMYLCASSTVPTGANVLTFGAGSRLTVL.

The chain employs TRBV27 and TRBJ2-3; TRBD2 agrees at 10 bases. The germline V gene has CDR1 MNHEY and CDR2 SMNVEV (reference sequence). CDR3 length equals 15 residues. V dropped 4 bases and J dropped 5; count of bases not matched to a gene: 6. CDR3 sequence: CASSWLAGERDTQYF. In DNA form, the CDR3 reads TGTGCCAGCAGTTGGCTAGCGGGGGAAAGAGATACGCAGTATTTT.

The CDR3 reads CASSLPGGTDTQYF. The CDR3 bases are TGTGCCAGCAGCTTGCCCGGGGGCACAGATACGCAGTATTTT. The chain joins TRBV7-6 to TRBJ2-3, with a tentative D call TRBD2 (5 bases). Germline-derived CDR1 and CDR2 are SGHVS and FNYEAQ. The CDR3 length is 14 residues. V shed 3 bases and J shed 1 base, with 8 bases lying between them.

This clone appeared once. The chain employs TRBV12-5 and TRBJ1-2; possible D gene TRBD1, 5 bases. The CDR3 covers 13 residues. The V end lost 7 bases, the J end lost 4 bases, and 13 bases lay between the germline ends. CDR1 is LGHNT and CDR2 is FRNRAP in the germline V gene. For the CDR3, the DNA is TGTGCTAGTGTGCAGGGAAAGACCTATGGCTACACCTTC. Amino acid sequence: CASVQGKTYGYTF.